This TCR beta chain was documented in a study of stem cell transplantation in POMP-related autoinflammatory disease. Study details: The study hypothesized thymoproteasome defects skew the TRB repertoire via impaired CD8+ selection. Before transplant: CD4+ naive skewing, low CD8+ proportions, reduced cytokine secretion.

Sequenced by immunoSEQ multiplex PCR; TCRdb stores in-frame clones only, minus some. The repertoire consists of 9,500 to 10,000 clones, with 79% occurring once and the leading ten covering around 4.6%. V was pared by 0 bases and J by 2 bases, with 4 bases of the junction left unmatched. CDR1 SGHVS and CDR2 FNYEAQ come from the germline V gene. There are 17 residues in the CDR3. The material sequenced was CD4+ T cells from PBMCs, taken after stem cell transplantation. V gene TRBV7-6 combines with J gene TRBJ2-1; 10 bases agree with TRBD2. The TCR originated in a human patient with POMP-related autoinflammation and immune dysregulation (PRAID). A subset of T cells may come from the graft donor. CDR3 in DNA: TGTGCCAGCAGCTTAGCCGGGACTAGCGCAACCTACAATGAGCAGTTCTTC. It specifies CASSLAGTSATYNEQFF.